The clone carrying this T cell receptor (beta chain) was observed once. Clones were read by immunoSEQ multiplex PCR, and TCRdb kept only the in-frame ones, dropping some. Counted here are some 2.4 million clones, more than 85% occurring once; the ten biggest clones make up more than 0.35%. The CDR3 has 15 residues. V was clipped by 2 bases and J by 5 bases, with 13 bases between them. Germline values: CDR1 LNHNV, CDR2 YYDKDF (reference sequence). This record belongs to a study of shared clonotypes between healthy human individuals. V gene TRBV15 combines with J gene TRBJ2-1; D possibly corresponds to TRBD1 (6 bases). Sample: naive CD4+ T cells from PBMCs. Subset here: CD45RA+ positively selected. This TCR derives from a man in his late teens or twenties in good health. Some clones in this sample may be carry-over from other donors' samples. The CDR3 loop is CATSRTDRPDNEQFF. The DNA of the CDR3 is TGTGCCACCAGCAGAACTGACAGGCCCGACAATGAGCAGTTCTTC.